This T cell receptor beta chain was retrieved from a study of blood T cell repertoires in COVID-19. Study context: The origin of the acute and convalescent COVID-19 samples was the United States, Italy and Spain.

The table lists this clone with a few counts. V was clipped by 6 bases and J by 5 bases; unmatched bases: 2. Looked up from germline, CDR1 is WNHNN and CDR2 is SYGVQD (reference sequence). This CDR3 region has 12 residues. Clones were read by immunoSEQ multiplex PCR, and TCRdb kept only the in-frame ones, dropping some. Of 190,000 or so clones listed, about 81% are singletons. The chain carries TRBV10-1 and TRBJ2-7, with 9 bases lining up with TRBD1. The specimen sequenced was PBMCs or T cells enriched from blood (not recorded which). The TCR originated in a man aged 40-49 years who had recovered from COVID-19. The CDR3 sequence: CASRGDRDEQYF. CDR3 coding DNA: TGCGCCAGCAGGGGGGACAGGGACGAGCAGTACTTC.